These 15 T cell receptor beta chains came from one sample sequenced in a study of blood T cell repertoires in COVID-19. The data were produced by immunoSEQ multiplex PCR, yet TCRdb's version contains in-frame clones alone and is incomplete. The data show 200,000 or so clones, about 85% seen once. The specimen sequenced was peripheral blood. All receptors come from a man in his fifties who had recovered from COVID-19.

The table lists this clone with a count of one. The chain employs TRBV18 and TRBJ2-2; maybe TRBD1 (6 bases). Germline V CDR1 and CDR2: KGHSH, LQKENI. V shed 3 bases and J shed 0 bases, with 8 bases lying between them. There are 15 residues in the CDR3. CDR3 in amino acids: CASSPGQSNTGELFF. Here the CDR3 DNA reads TGTGCCAGCTCACCCGGACAGTCGAACACCGGGGAGCTGTTTTTT. The full variable domain, its missing parts supplied by reference TRBV18 and TRBJ2-2, is NAGVMQNPRHLVRRRGQEARLRCSPMKGHSHVYWYRQLPEEGLKFMVYLQKENIIDESGMPKERFSAEFPKEGPSILRIQQVVRGDSAAYFCASSPGQSNTGELFFGEGSRLTVL.

The CDR3: CASSATGRSYNEQFF. The CDR3 DNA follows: TGTGCCAGCAGTGCGACAGGGAGGTCCTACAATGAGCAGTTCTTC. This sequence joins TRBV2 and TRBJ2-1, with D possibly matching TRBD1 (7 bases). CDR1 and CDR2 (germline): SNHLY, FYNNEI. The CDR3 loop spans 15 amino acids. V gave up 4 bases and J gave up 1 base, with 11 bases separating them.

The chain carries TRBV29-1 and TRBJ2-5; D gene ambiguous. This CDR3 comprises 12 residues. Germline loops: CDR1 SQVTM, CDR2 ANQGSEA. The V end was cut by 2 bases, the J end by 5 bases, with 9 bases between. CDR3 DNA sequence: TGCAGCGTTGAACTGACGAGGGAGACCCAGTACTTC. As protein: CSVELTRETQYF.

The chain is built from TRBV5-1 and TRBJ2-5; the match to TRBD1 covers 9 bases. The J segment lost 0 bases and the V segment lost 3 bases, leaving 6 bases of the junction unmatched. Germline values: CDR1 SGHRS, CDR2 YFSETQ. The CDR3 loop spans 16 amino acids. CDR3 DNA: TGCGCCAGCAGCTCCGGGACAGGGCGACACCAAGAGACCCAGTACTTC. It yields the protein CASSSGTGRHQETQYF.

The sample holds one count of this clone. J is TRBJ2-7 and V is TRBV3-1 (or the pseudogene TRBV3-2), with a tentative D call TRBD2 (5 bases). CDR1 is LGHDT, CDR2 YNNKEL, per germline (reference sequence). The CDR3 spans 16 residues. With 4 bases removed from V and 0 bases from J, the gap between germline ends came to 16 bases. CDR3 in amino acids: CASSPLEGQSSYEQYF. The DNA for the CDR3 is TGTGCCAGCAGCCCTCTAGAGGGCCAGAGCTCCTACGAGCAGTACTTC.

This chain connects TRBV28 to TRBJ2-7, with 8 bases aligning to TRBD1. Looked up from germline, CDR1 is MDHEN and CDR2 is SYDVKM. V dropped 5 bases and J dropped 6; count of bases not matched to a gene: 12. The length of the CDR3 is 15 residues. CDR3 sequence reads: CASSKSGTGAGEQYF. The CDR3 bases are TGTGCCAGCAGTAAATCCGGGACAGGCGCCGGCGAGCAGTACTTC. Full variable domain (rest looked up from reference TRBV28 and TRBJ2-7): DVKVTQSSRYLVKRTGEKVFLECVQDMDHENMFWYRQDPGLGLRLIYFSYDVKMKEKGDIPEGYSVSREKKERFSLILESASTNQTSMYLCASSKSGTGAGEQYFGPGTRLTVT.

The chain is built from TRBV7-2 and TRBJ1-4, with 7 bases matching TRBD1. Germline V lookup: CDR1 SGHTA, CDR2 FQGNSA. The J segment lost 2 bases and the V segment lost 4 bases, leaving 4 bases of the junction unmatched. This CDR3 is 15 amino acids long. CDR3: CASSSEQGTNEKLFF. CDR3 sequence (DNA): TGTGCCAGCAGCTCTGAACAGGGGACTAATGAAAAACTGTTTTTT.

This clone was detected a few times. V and J are TRBV15 and TRBJ1-1, with unresolved D. Trimming removed 4 bases from V and 1 base from J, with 10 bases in between. Germline CDR1 reads LNHNV; CDR2 reads YYDKDF (reference sequence). CDR3 length equals 14 residues. The CDR3 DNA sequence: TGTGCCACCAGCAAAGATAACAGGAACACTGAAGCTTTCTTT. This sequence encodes CATSKDNRNTEAFF.

V usage is TRBV4-1 and J usage is TRBJ2-5; 10 bases agree with TRBD1. Germline loops: CDR1 MGHRA, CDR2 YSYEKL. The CDR3 runs 16 residues. The ends lost 0 bases at V and 4 bases at J; junction bases unmatched: 5. The CDR3 is CASSQDRDRGRETQYF. For the CDR3, the DNA is TGCGCCAGCAGCCAAGATAGGGACAGGGGAAGAGAGACCCAGTACTTC.

The rearrangement uses TRBV30 and TRBJ2-6; 7 positions agree with TRBD1. Germline values: CDR1 GTSNPN, CDR2 SVGIG (reference sequence). This CDR3 has 16 amino acids. With 3 bases clipped from V and 3 bases from J, the junction kept 8 bases outside the gene matches. This CDR3 reads CAWSLRGLYGANVLTF. The CDR3 DNA reads as TGTGCCTGGAGCCTAAGGGGGCTGTATGGGGCCAACGTCCTGACTTTC.

The chain is built from TRBV29-1 and TRBJ2-3, with 9 positions matching TRBD2. The CDR3 sequence is 15 residues long. The trim removed 1 base at V and 2 bases at J, leaving 4 bases unmatched. Germline V gene data show CDR1 as SQVTM and CDR2 as ANQGSEA. CDR3 DNA sequence: TGCAGCGTTGAAGGACTAGCGGTTCCCACAGATACGCAGTATTTT. This gives the protein CSVEGLAVPTDTQYF.

DNA of the CDR3: TGTGCCAGCAGTTTATACAGGGGGAATTCACCCCTCCACTTT. Translation: CASSLYRGNSPLHF. The chain uses TRBV28 and TRBJ1-6; 8 positions agree with TRBD1. This CDR3 comprises 14 residues. The germline CDR1 and CDR2 sequences are MDHEN and SYDVKM. V shed 1 base and J 7 bases; nucleotides not matched to a gene: 0. Looking up the rest from reference TRBV28 and TRBJ1-6 gives the full variable domain: DVKVTQSSRYLVKRTGEKVFLECVQDMDHENMFWYRQDPGLGLRLIYFSYDVKMKEKGDIPEGYSVSREKKERFSLILESASTNQTSMYLCASSLYRGNSPLHFGNGTRLTVT.

This clone was observed many times. The chain links TRBV10-1 to TRBJ2-3, with a possible D match to TRBD1 (5 bases). CDR1 and CDR2 from the germline V gene are WNHNN and SYGVQD (reference sequence). This CDR3 comprises 15 residues. Trimming left V 0 bases short and J 5 bases short, with 12 bases between. As DNA, the CDR3 is TGCGCCAGCAGTGAGTCCGGAACTCAGGGAGATACGCAGTATTTT. This gives the protein CASSESGTQGDTQYF.

The sample holds a few counts of this clone. This chain connects TRBV10-2 to TRBJ2-3; 7 bases fit TRBD2. This CDR3 is 13 amino acids long. Germline lookup yields CDR1 WSHSY and CDR2 SAAADI. With V trimmed by 8 bases and J by 1 base, 3 bases remained unmatched. CDR3 in amino acids: CASGLDRTDTQYF. The CDR3 nucleotides read TGCGCCAGCGGACTAGACCGCACAGATACGCAGTATTTT.

The genes are TRBV27 and TRBJ2-7; perhaps TRBD1 as D (6 bases). This CDR3 comprises 13 residues. The V end lost 4 bases, the J end lost 3 bases, and 10 bases lay between the germline ends. Germline assignment: CDR1 MNHEY and CDR2 SMNVEV (reference sequence). The CDR3 DNA is TGTGCCAGCAGTTCTCAGGGGAACTACGAGCAGTACTTC. As protein: CASSSQGNYEQYF.